This T cell receptor beta chain appears in the sequencing data of a study of CD8+CD57+ T cells in acquired aplastic anemia. For CDR3 and TCR beta VDJ profiling, genomic DNA was the template used. TCRdb reprocessed the reads via MiXCR and lists one record per CDR3 protein. Of roughly 180,000 distinct CDR3 sequences detected, roughly 65% appear once; the ten largest clones hold approximately 42%. Patients selected for sequencing had displayed CD8+CD57+ cell expansion by flow cytometry. The CDR3 spans 19 residues. From germline, CDR1 is SGHDN and CDR2 FVKESK. V was cut by 0 bases and J by 5 bases, with 23 bases left in between.

The receptor comes from a human donor with aplastic anemia. This chain uses TRBV14 with TRBJ2-1; D is possibly TRBD2 (6 bases). Sequencing was performed on sorted CD4+, CD8+, or CD8+CD57+ T cells (not recorded which) from PBMCs. The CDR3 region has the DNA TGTGCCAGCAGCCAAGAGGGACGGGCGGGGAGCTTAGACCACAATGAGCAGTTCTTC. Protein sequence: CASSQEGRAGSLDHNEQFF.